This T cell receptor beta chain comes out of a study of T cell responses to AZD1222 COVID-19 vaccine. TCRdb's copy holds only in-frame clones and misses some; the assay was immunoSEQ multiplex PCR. The data contain about 190,000 clones, roughly 93% of them singletons. As regards this clone: Its antigen is as yet unknown.

Overall study findings and caveats: None of the repertoires were sampled until the peak T cell response had passed.

The CDR3 extends over 14 amino acids. Trimming took 0 bases from V and 8 from J, leaving 14 bases between them. CDR1 LNHDA and CDR2 SQIVND come from the germline V gene (reference sequence). The chain employs TRBV19 and TRBJ2-7; no firm D call. Here the sequenced sample was peripheral blood, taken on day 0 of AZD1222 vaccination. This TCR was sampled from an adult in good health. In DNA, the CDR3 is TGTGCCAGTAGTATAGATTCTCAGGTGCAGAAGCAGTACTTC. It encodes CASSIDSQVQKQYF.